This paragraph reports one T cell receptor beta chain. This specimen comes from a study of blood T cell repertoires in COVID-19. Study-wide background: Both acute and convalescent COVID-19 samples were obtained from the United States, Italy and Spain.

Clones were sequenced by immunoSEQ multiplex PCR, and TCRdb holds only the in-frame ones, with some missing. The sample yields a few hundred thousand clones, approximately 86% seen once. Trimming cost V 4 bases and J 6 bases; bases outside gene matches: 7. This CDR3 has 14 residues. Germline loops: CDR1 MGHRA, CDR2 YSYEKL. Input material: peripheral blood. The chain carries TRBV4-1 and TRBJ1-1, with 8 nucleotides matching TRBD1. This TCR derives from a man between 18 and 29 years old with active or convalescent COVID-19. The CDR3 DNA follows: TGCGCCAGCAGCCTCCACAGGGGGGAGGCTGAAGCTTTCTTT. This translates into CASSLHRGEAEAFF.